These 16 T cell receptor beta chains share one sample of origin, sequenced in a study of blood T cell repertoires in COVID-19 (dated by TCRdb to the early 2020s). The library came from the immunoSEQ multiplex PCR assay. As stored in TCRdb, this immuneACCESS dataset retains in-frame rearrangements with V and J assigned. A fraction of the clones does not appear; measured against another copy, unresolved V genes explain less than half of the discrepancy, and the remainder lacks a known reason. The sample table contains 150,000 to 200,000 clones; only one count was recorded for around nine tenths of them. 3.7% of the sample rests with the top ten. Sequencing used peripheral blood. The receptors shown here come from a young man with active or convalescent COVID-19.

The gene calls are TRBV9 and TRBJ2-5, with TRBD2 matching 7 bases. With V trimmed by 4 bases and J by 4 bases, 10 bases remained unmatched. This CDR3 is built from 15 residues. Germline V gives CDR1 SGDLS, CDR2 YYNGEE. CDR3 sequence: CASSPLTGGIETQYF. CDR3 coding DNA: TGTGCCAGCAGCCCCCTGACGGGGGGTATAGAGACCCAGTACTTC. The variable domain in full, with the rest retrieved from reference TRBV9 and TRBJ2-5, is DSGVTQTPKHLITATGQRVTLRCSPRSGDLSVYWYQQSLDQGLQFLIQYYNGEERAKGNILERFSAQQFPDLHSELNLSSLELGDSALYFCASSPLTGGIETQYFGPGTRLLVL.

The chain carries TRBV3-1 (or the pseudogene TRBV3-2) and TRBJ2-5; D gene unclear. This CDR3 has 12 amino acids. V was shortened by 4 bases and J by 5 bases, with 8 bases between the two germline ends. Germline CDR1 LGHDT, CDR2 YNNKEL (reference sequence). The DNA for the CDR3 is TGTGCCAGCAGCCGTCGGGTGGAGACCCAGTACTTC. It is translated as CASSRRVETQYF.

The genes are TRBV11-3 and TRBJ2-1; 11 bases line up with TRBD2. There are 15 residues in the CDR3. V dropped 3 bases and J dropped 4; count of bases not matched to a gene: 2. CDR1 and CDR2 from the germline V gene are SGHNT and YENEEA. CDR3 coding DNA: TGTGCCAGCAGCTTTAGCGGGGGGGAGTACAATGAGCAGTTCTTC. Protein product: CASSFSGGEYNEQFF.

The CDR3 sequence: CASGPKQGSQPQHF. The CDR3 DNA is TGTGCCAGCGGCCCCAAACAGGGCAGCCAGCCCCAGCATTTT. The chain combines TRBV6-1 with TRBJ1-5, with TRBD1 as a possible D gene (6 bases). Germline V gene sequence: CDR1 MNHNS, CDR2 SASEGT. CDR3 length equals 14 residues. V lost 8 bases, J lost 7 bases, and 18 bases lay in between.

The DNA of the CDR3 is TGTGCCAGCAGGCCCCGGGACACCTCTGGAAACACCATATATTTT. Encoded protein: CASRPRDTSGNTIYF. The chain has TRBV6-5 and TRBJ1-3; a weak D match, TRBD1 (6 bases). V was shortened by 6 bases and J by 0 bases, with 12 bases between the two germline ends. Germline V lookup: CDR1 MNHEY, CDR2 SVGAGI. This CDR3 contains 15 residues.

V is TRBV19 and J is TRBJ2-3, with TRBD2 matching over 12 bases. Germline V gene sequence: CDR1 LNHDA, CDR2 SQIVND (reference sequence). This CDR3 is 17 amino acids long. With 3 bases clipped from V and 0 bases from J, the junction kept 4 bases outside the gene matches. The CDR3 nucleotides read TGTGCCAGTAGTATCGGACTAGCGGGGCCTAGCACAGATACGCAGTATTTT. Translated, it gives CASSIGLAGPSTDTQYF.

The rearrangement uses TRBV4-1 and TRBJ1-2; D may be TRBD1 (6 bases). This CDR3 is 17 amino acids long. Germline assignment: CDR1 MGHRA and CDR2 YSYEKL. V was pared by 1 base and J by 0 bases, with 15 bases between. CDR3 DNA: TGCGCCAGCAGCCAAGTGGGACACCCCTTAGCTAACTATGGCTACACCTTC. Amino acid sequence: CASSQVGHPLANYGYTF.

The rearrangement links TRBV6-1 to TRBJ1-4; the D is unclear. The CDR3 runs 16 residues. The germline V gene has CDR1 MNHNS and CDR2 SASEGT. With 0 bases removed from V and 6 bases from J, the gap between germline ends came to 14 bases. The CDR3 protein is CASSEASSQLHEKLFF. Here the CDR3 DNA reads TGTGCCAGCAGTGAAGCGAGTTCTCAATTGCATGAAAAACTGTTTTTT.

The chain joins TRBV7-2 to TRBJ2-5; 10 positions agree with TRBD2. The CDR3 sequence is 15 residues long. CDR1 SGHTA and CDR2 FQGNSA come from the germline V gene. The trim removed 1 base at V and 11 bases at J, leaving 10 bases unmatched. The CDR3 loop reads CASSLGIGLAGDQYF. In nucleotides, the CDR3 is TGTGCCAGCAGCTTAGGGATCGGGCTAGCGGGAGATCAGTACTTC.

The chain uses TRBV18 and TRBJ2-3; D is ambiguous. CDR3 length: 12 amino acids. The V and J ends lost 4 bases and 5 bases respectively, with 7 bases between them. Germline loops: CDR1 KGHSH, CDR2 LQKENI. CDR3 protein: CASSQNRDTQYF. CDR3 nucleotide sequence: TGTGCCAGCTCACAAAATAGAGATACGCAGTATTTT.

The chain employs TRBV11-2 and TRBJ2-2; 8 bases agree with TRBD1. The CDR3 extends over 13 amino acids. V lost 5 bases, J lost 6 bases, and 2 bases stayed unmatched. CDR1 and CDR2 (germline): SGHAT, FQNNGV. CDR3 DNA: TGTGCCAGCAGCCCGACAGGGGCCGGGGAGCTGTTTTTT. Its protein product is CASSPTGAGELFF.

CDR3 amino acids: CASSSGYNEQFF. In DNA form, the CDR3 reads TGTGCCAGCAGTTCGGGGTACAATGAGCAGTTCTTC. V gene TRBV6-5 combines with J gene TRBJ2-1; perhaps TRBD2 as D (5 bases). CDR1 and CDR2 from the germline V gene are MNHEY and SVGAGI. Trimming removed 4 bases at V and 4 bases at J, with 5 bases between. The CDR3 length is 12 residues.

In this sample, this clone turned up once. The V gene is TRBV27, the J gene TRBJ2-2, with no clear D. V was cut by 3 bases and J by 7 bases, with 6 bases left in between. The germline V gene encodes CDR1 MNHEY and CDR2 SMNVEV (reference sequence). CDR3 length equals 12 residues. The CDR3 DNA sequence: TGTGCCAGCAGTTTTATCGGCGGGGAGCTGTTTTTT. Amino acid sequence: CASSFIGGELFF.

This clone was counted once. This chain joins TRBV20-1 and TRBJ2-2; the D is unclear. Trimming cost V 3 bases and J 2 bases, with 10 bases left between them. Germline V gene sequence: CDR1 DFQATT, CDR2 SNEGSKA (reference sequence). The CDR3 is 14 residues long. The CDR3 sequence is CSASGTDNTGELFF. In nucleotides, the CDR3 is TGCAGTGCTAGTGGTACAGACAACACCGGGGAGCTGTTTTTT.

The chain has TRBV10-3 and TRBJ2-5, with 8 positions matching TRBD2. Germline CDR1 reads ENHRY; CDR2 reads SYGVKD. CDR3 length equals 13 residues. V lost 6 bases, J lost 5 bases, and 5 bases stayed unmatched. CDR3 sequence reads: CAIRKAGAETQYF. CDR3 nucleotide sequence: TGTGCCATCAGAAAAGCGGGGGCGGAGACCCAGTACTTC.

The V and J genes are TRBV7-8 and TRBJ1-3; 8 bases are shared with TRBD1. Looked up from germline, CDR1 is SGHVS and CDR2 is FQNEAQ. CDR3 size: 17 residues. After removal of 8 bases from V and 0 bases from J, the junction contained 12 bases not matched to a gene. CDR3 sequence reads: CASGPSDRAFSGNTIYF. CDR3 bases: TGTGCCAGCGGGCCGTCGGACAGGGCTTTCTCTGGAAACACCATATATTTT. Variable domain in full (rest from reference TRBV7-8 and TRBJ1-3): GAGVSQSPRYKVAKRGQDVALRCDPISGHVSLFWYQQALGQGPEFLTYFQNEAQLDKSGLPSDRFFAERPEGSVSTLKIQRTQQEDSAVYLCASGPSDRAFSGNTIYFGEGSWLTVV.